This entry lists 32 T cell receptor beta chains sequenced from one sample in a study of Graves' ophthalmopathy and Graves' hyperthyroidism. Investigators amplified TCR beta CDR3 regions from RNA transcripts. RT-PCR in the first round used HTBI primers; a second-round multiplex PCR followed. TCRdb passed the multiplex PCR reads through MiXCR, listing each CDR3 protein once. In the table there are around 170,000 distinct CDR3 sequences, 37% of which are singletons. Sequencing was performed on peripheral blood. The receptors were sampled from a woman aged 40 to 50 with Graves' ophthalmopathy.

This clonotype was seen repeatedly, ten times or more. The rearrangement links TRBV5-1 to TRBJ2-2; the match to TRBD1 covers 9 bases. The CDR3 is 15 residues long. From germline, CDR1 is SGHRS and CDR2 YFSETQ. The junction had 3 bases not matched to a gene; V was cut back by 3 bases and J by 3 bases. CDR3 DNA: TGCGCCAGCAGCTGGGACAGGGCGGACACCGGGGAGCTGTTTTTT. Amino acid sequence: CASSWDRADTGELFF.

The CDR3 DNA sequence: TGTGCCAGCAGCTACATCCCAGGGGCGGGGGCGGCGGAGCAGTACTTC. This translates into CASSYIPGAGAAEQYF. This rearrangement joins TRBV6-5 to TRBJ2-7, with D possibly TRBD2 on 7 matching bases. This CDR3 region has 16 residues. Germline-derived CDR1 and CDR2 are MNHEY and SVGAGI. Trimming took 6 bases from V and 7 from J, leaving 25 bases between them.

This clonotype was counted ten times or more. The chain recombines TRBV6-2 or TRBV6-3 with TRBJ1-1; D is unresolved. This CDR3 contains 13 residues. V was trimmed by 1 base and J by 6 bases, leaving 9 bases between them. Germline V gene data show CDR1 as MNHEY and CDR2 as SVGEGT. The CDR3 DNA reads as TGTGCCAGCAGTTACTTAGGGAGCGCTGAAGCTTTCTTT. Translation gives CASSYLGSAEAFF.

This CDR3 reads CASRVTPTGNYGYTF. In DNA form, the CDR3 reads TGTGCCAGCAGAGTTACCCCGACGGGGAACTATGGCTACACCTTC. The chain combines TRBV6-2 or TRBV6-3 with TRBJ1-2; D remains unclear. CDR1 is MNHEY and CDR2 is SVGEGT in the germline V gene. The CDR3 sequence is 15 residues long. Between the trimmed V and J ends, which lost 6 bases and 2 bases, there was a span of 16 bases.

There are many counts of this clonotype. This chain links TRBV20-1 with TRBJ2-7; weak D call: TRBD2 (7 bases). The germline V and J ends were trimmed by 1 base and 5 bases, with 15 bases remaining between them. The length of the CDR3 is 14 residues. The V gene's germline CDR1 is DFQATT and CDR2 SNEGSKA (reference sequence). The CDR3, as DNA: TGCAGTGCTAGAGTCGATCTAGGGGGGGACGAGCAGTACTTC. Amino acid sequence: CSARVDLGGDEQYF.

This clonotype was recorded many times. A read error is possible here, since a much larger clone lies one base away. Here the CDR3 omits its conserved ending phenylalanine or tryptophan, so a read error is the likely source. The genes are TRBV11-2 and TRBJ1-1; D is possibly TRBD1 (5 bases). The germline CDR1 and CDR2 sequences are SGHAT and FQNNGV. The CDR3 has 16 amino acids. The V end was cut by 5 bases, the J end by 4 bases, with 20 bases between. The CDR3 DNA reads as TGTGCCAGCAGCCGCCAGGGACCTTCCAGTGGCACTGAAGCTTTCCTT. Translated, it gives CASSRQGPSSGTEAFL.

This clonotype occurred many times. The CDR3 loop reads CASSYSMLLGAGNTIYF. The DNA for the CDR3 is TGTGCCAGCAGTTACTCGATGTTATTAGGGGCTGGAAACACCATATATTTT. The rearrangement links TRBV6-5 to TRBJ1-3; D is possibly TRBD1 (5 bases). The CDR3 has 17 residues. V was clipped by 0 bases and J by 2 bases, with 14 bases between them. Germline V gives CDR1 MNHEY, CDR2 SVGAGI.

This rearrangement joins TRBV6-1 to TRBJ1-1, with D possibly matching TRBD1 (6 bases). Germline loops: CDR1 MNHNS, CDR2 SASEGT. The CDR3 loop spans 15 amino acids. Trimming stripped 3 bases from V and 1 base from J, with 12 bases between. In nucleotides, the CDR3 is TGTGCCAGCAGTGACAGGGGCGGGTGGAACACTGAAGCTTTCTTT. It specifies CASSDRGGWNTEAFF.

The chain combines TRBV2 with TRBJ1-2; unclear D gene. Germline values: CDR1 SNHLY, CDR2 FYNNEI. The CDR3 length is 15 residues. V shed 2 bases and J shed 6 bases, with 16 bases lying between them. The CDR3 loop is CASSEFFIGENGYTF. CDR3 DNA sequence: TGTGCCAGCAGTGAATTTTTTATCGGGGAGAATGGCTACACCTTC.

In its sample, this clonotype was seen many times. V and J are TRBV2 and TRBJ2-5; 7 nucleotides match TRBD1. J was trimmed by 4 bases and V by 4 bases; bases with no gene match: 3. CDR1 is SNHLY and CDR2 is FYNNEI in the germline V gene. This CDR3 region has 13 residues. This CDR3 reads CASSVDRRETQYF. The CDR3 DNA reads as TGTGCCAGCAGTGTGGACAGGAGAGAGACCCAGTACTTC. Together with reference TRBV2 and TRBJ2-5, the CDR3 gives the full variable domain: EPEVTQTPSHQVTQMGQEVILRCVPISNHLYFYWYRQILGQKVEFLVSFYNNEISEKSEIFDDQFSVERPDGSNFTLKIRSTKLEDSAMYFCASSVDRRETQYFGPGTRLLVL.

The rearrangement uses TRBV6-1 and TRBJ2-7, with 11 bases matching TRBD1. The CDR3 is 15 residues long. The V gene's germline CDR1 is MNHNS and CDR2 SASEGT. J lost 5 bases, V lost 5 bases, and 8 bases had no gene match. The CDR3 coding sequence is TGTGCCAGCAGTACCGGGACAGGGGGTCCCGACGAGCAGTACTTC. Its translation: CASSTGTGGPDEQYF.

This clonotype was detected ten times or more. The V call is TRBV5-6, the J call TRBJ1-1, with D tentatively TRBD1 (6 bases). Trimming pared 4 bases from V and 0 bases from J, leaving 13 bases between. Germline V CDR1 and CDR2: SGHDT, YYEEEE. CDR3 length: 15 residues. The CDR3 spells CASSASDRLNTEAFF. The CDR3 DNA reads TGTGCCAGCAGCGCCTCGGACAGACTGAACACTGAAGCTTTCTTT.

The chain uses TRBV11-2 and TRBJ2-5; 10 bases match TRBD2. Germline V gene data show CDR1 as SGHAT and CDR2 as FQNNGV. There are 16 residues in the CDR3. With V trimmed by 5 bases and J by 1 base, 7 bases remained unmatched. CDR3 sequence (DNA): TGTGCCAGCAGCCAGCGGACTAGCGGACTCCAAGAGACCCAGTACTTC. Translating gives CASSQRTSGLQETQYF.

Ten or more counts support this clonotype. The chain joins TRBV6-5 to TRBJ1-5; D gene uncertain. The CDR3 loop spans 16 amino acids. Trimming left V 6 bases short and J 0 bases short, with 15 bases between. The germline gives CDR1 MNHEY, CDR2 SVGAGI. As DNA, the CDR3 is TGTGCCAGCAGGTCGGCTCAGGCAGATAGCAATCAGCCCCAGCATTTT. Its translation is CASRSAQADSNQPQHF.

This clonotype was seen many times. The chain recombines TRBV3-1 with TRBJ1-2, with no clear D. Germline assignment: CDR1 LGHDT and CDR2 YNNKEL (reference sequence). There are 13 residues in the CDR3. Deletions cut 4 bases from V and 0 bases from J, with 6 bases between. Here the CDR3 reads CASSPRANYGYTF. CDR3 DNA sequence: TGTGCCAGCAGCCCCCGGGCTAACTATGGCTACACCTTC.

The V and J genes are TRBV6-1 and TRBJ2-7; TRBD2 agrees at 7 bases. The germline CDR1 and CDR2 sequences are MNHNS and SASEGT. Trimming at V came to 6 bases and at J to 5 bases, leaving 10 bases not matched to a gene. The CDR3 contains 14 residues. CDR3 DNA sequence: TGTGCCAGCAGAAGAGCGGGAACTAACAACGAGCAGTACTTC. This translates into CASRRAGTNNEQYF.

V usage is TRBV9 and J usage is TRBJ2-7; D might be TRBD2 (7 bases). Germline CDR1 reads SGDLS; CDR2 reads YYNGEE. V was shortened by 0 bases and J by 3 bases, with 22 bases between the two germline ends. This CDR3 has 18 residues. This CDR3 reads CASSVATTRGGGGYEQYF. CDR3 sequence (DNA): TGTGCCAGCAGCGTAGCTACGACTCGGGGAGGGGGAGGCTACGAGCAGTACTTC.

The V gene is TRBV27, the J gene TRBJ1-6; D might be TRBD1 (6 bases). The CDR3 consists of 14 residues. The V end was cut by 5 bases, the J end by 9 bases, with 14 bases between. Germline CDR1 and CDR2: MNHEY and SMNVEV (reference sequence). CDR3 bases: TGTGCCAGCAGTCGTCGGGACACCTCTTCACCCCTCCACTTT. This gives the protein CASSRRDTSSPLHF.

The chain has TRBV12-3 or TRBV12-4 and TRBJ2-7; TRBD2 matches at 8 bases. Losses at the gene ends were 5 bases for V and 4 bases for J; bases not matched to a gene: 4. The CDR3 contains 13 residues. CDR3 loop: CASSRQRGYEQYF. In nucleotides, the CDR3 is TGTGCCAGCAGTCGACAGCGGGGGTACGAGCAGTACTTC.

This clonotype was found many times. The J gene is TRBJ1-2, the V gene TRBV29-1, with 7 nucleotides matching TRBD1. Germline V gives CDR1 SQVTM, CDR2 ANQGSEA. The V gene end was trimmed by 7 bases and the J gene end by 0 bases; junction bases not matched to a gene: 5. The CDR3 totals 13 residues. The CDR3 spells CSADRVTNYGYTF. CDR3 sequence (DNA): TGCAGCGCAGACAGGGTCACTAACTATGGCTACACCTTC.

The table lists this clonotype with many counts. The chain carries TRBV5-1 and TRBJ1-1; D might be TRBD1 (5 bases). The CDR3 loop spans 14 amino acids. Germline assignment: CDR1 SGHRS and CDR2 YFSETQ. Deletions cut 0 bases from V and 7 bases from J, with 13 bases between. The CDR3 loop is CASSLGRSGDEAFF. In nucleotides, the CDR3 is TGCGCCAGCAGCTTGGGCAGGTCGGGGGATGAAGCTTTCTTT. The whole variable domain, remainder taken from reference TRBV5-1 and TRBJ1-1, is KAGVTQTPRYLIKTRGQQVTLSCSPISGHRSVSWYQQTPGQGLQFLFEYFSETQRNKGNFPGRFSGRQFSNSRSEMNVSTLELGDSALYLCASSLGRSGDEAFFGQGTRLTVV.

This clonotype occurred many times. The rearrangement joins TRBV19 to TRBJ1-1; D possibly corresponds to TRBD1 (6 bases). V lost 6 bases and J 4 bases, leaving 12 bases between the germline ends. CDR3 size: 13 residues. CDR1 is LNHDA and CDR2 is SQIVND in the germline V gene (reference sequence). The CDR3 loop reads CASSRQAGTEAFF. CDR3 in DNA: TGTGCCAGTAGCCGACAGGCTGGCACTGAAGCTTTCTTT.

This clonotype has ten or more counts. This rearrangement joins TRBV6-2 or TRBV6-3 to TRBJ2-7; D possibly uses TRBD1 or TRBD2 (5 bases each). This CDR3 is 16 amino acids long. Germline CDR1 and CDR2: MNHEY and SVGEGT. The V end was cut by 2 bases, the J end by 1 base, with 15 bases between. This chain's CDR3 is CASSYGRAGRSYEQYF. The DNA for the CDR3 is TGTGCCAGCAGTTACGGCCGGGCAGGGAGATCCTACGAGCAGTACTTC.

This clonotype was seen many times. The V and J genes are TRBV5-4 and TRBJ2-7, with TRBD2 matching over 9 bases. The germline V gene encodes CDR1 SGHNT and CDR2 YYREEE (reference sequence). The junction had 16 bases not matched to a gene; V was cut back by 0 bases and J by 6 bases. The CDR3 totals 18 residues. In DNA form, the CDR3 reads TGTGCCAGCAGCTTGGTTTGGCAGCCCGGGACTAGCTACTTCGAGCAGTACTTC. Translation: CASSLVWQPGTSYFEQYF.

The table lists this clonotype with many counts. The chain couples TRBV29-1 to TRBJ2-2; weak D call: TRBD2 (6 bases). The CDR3 is made up of 12 amino acids. Germline V gives CDR1 SQVTM, CDR2 ANQGSEA. V was shortened by 3 bases and J by 4 bases, with 6 bases between the two germline ends. For the CDR3, the DNA is TGCAGCGTTGAGGAGGGCACCGGGGAGCTGTTTTTT. Translating it yields CSVEEGTGELFF.

This clonotype was counted at least ten times. This rearrangement joins TRBV28 to TRBJ1-5; 12 nucleotides line up with TRBD1. Germline CDR1 is MDHEN and CDR2 is SYDVKM. CDR3 length equals 16 residues. The V gene end was trimmed by 4 bases and the J gene end by 4 bases; junction bases not matched to a gene: 5. The CDR3 region is CASSYGTGGGNQPQHF. For the CDR3, the DNA is TGTGCCAGCAGTTACGGGACAGGGGGCGGAAATCAGCCCCAGCATTTT. Full variable domain (missing parts from reference TRBV28 and TRBJ1-5): DVKVTQSSRYLVKRTGEKVFLECVQDMDHENMFWYRQDPGLGLRLIYFSYDVKMKEKGDIPEGYSVSREKKERFSLILESASTNQTSMYLCASSYGTGGGNQPQHFGDGTRLSIL.

As concerns this clonotype: Mismatch with germline at one junction end may stem from a read error. This chain joins TRBV7-7 and TRBJ2-5; D perhaps matches TRBD2 (6 bases). The CDR3 covers 13 residues. Germline CDR1 reads SSHAT; CDR2 reads FNYEAQ (reference sequence). The CDR3 DNA is TGTGCTAGCAGCTGGAGACTAGAAGAGACCCAGTACTTC. Translating gives CASSWRLEETQYF.

This clonotype was recorded at least ten times. V gene TRBV4-2 combines with J gene TRBJ2-7, with D tentatively TRBD1 (5 bases). The CDR3 extends over 14 amino acids. The germline V and J ends were trimmed by 0 bases and 2 bases, with 8 bases remaining between them. Germline CDR1 is LGHNA and CDR2 is YNFKEQ. CDR3 amino acids: CASSQEARAYEQYF. The CDR3 DNA sequence: TGTGCCAGCAGCCAAGAGGCCAGGGCCTACGAGCAGTACTTC.

This chain uses TRBV6-2 or TRBV6-3 with TRBJ1-5, with a weak D call TRBD1 (5 bases). The CDR3 has 14 amino acids. Germline V gives CDR1 MNHEY, CDR2 SVGEGT. V gave up 5 bases and J gave up 0 bases, with 8 bases separating them. The CDR3 region is CASSRDLSNQPQHF. The CDR3 DNA sequence: TGTGCCAGCAGTCGGGACCTTAGCAATCAGCCCCAGCATTTT.

The rearrangement uses TRBV6-2 or TRBV6-3 and TRBJ1-1, with TRBD1 as a possible D gene (6 bases). This CDR3 comprises 14 residues. The germline V gene has CDR1 MNHEY and CDR2 SVGEGT. V lost 6 bases, J lost 3 bases, and 14 bases lay in between. CDR3 in amino acids: CASSQQGGYTEAFF. CDR3 bases: TGTGCCAGCAGCCAACAGGGAGGGTACACTGAAGCTTTCTTT.

There are many counts of this clonotype. V is TRBV18 and J is TRBJ2-2, with 7 bases that match TRBD1. The CDR3 runs to 16 residues. Trimming took 1 base from V and 4 from J; bases not matched to a gene: 6. Germline CDR1 and CDR2: KGHSH and LQKENI. The CDR3 region is CASSPRQGYGTGELFF. The CDR3 region has the DNA TGTGCCAGCTCACCACGACAGGGATATGGCACCGGGGAGCTGTTTTTT.

The chain links TRBV30 to TRBJ2-5; possible D gene TRBD2, 5 bases. The CDR3 sequence is 14 residues long. The V gene lost 2 bases and the J gene lost 2 bases, with 12 bases spanning the gap. CDR1 is GTSNPN, CDR2 SVGIG, per germline (reference sequence). The CDR3 is CAWSLIAPQETQYF. Here the CDR3 DNA reads TGTGCCTGGAGTCTCATAGCGCCACAAGAGACCCAGTACTTC.